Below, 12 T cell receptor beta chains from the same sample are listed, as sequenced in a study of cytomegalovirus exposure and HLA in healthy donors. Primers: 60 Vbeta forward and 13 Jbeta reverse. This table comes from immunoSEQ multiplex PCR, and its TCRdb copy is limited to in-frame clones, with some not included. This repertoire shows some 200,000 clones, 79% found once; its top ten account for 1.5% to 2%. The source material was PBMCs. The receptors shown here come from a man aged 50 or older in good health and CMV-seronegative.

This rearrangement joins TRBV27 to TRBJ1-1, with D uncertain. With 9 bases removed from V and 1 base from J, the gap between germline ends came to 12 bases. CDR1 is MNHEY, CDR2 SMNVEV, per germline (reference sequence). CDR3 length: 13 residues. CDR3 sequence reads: CARRETENTEAFF. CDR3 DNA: TGTGCCAGGAGGGAAACAGAGAACACTGAAGCTTTCTTT.

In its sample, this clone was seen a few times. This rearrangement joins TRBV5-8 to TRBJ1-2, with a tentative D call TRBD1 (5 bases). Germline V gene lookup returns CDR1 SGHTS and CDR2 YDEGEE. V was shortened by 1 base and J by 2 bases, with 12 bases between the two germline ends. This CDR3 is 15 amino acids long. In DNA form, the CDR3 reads TGTGCCAGCAGCTTGAGCGGGGCGAGGAACTATGGCTACACCTTC. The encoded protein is CASSLSGARNYGYTF.

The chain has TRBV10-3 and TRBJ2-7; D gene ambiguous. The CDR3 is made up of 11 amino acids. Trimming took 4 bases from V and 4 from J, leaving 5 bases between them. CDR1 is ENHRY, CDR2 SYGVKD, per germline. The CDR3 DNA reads TGTGCCATCAGTGGCGAGTACGAGCAGTACTTC. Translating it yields CAISGEYEQYF.

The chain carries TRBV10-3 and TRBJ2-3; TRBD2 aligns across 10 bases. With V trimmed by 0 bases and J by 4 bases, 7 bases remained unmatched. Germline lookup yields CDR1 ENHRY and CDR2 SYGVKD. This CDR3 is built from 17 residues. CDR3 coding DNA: TGTGCCATCAGTGAGTCCCCTAGCGGGAGTTGGGCAGATACGCAGTATTTT. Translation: CAISESPSGSWADTQYF.

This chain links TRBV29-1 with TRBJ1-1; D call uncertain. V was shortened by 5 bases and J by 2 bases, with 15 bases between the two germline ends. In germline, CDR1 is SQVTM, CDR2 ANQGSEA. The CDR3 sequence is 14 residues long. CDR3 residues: CSVRGRSPNTEAFF. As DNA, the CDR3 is TGCAGCGTTAGAGGGAGGAGCCCTAACACTGAAGCTTTCTTT.

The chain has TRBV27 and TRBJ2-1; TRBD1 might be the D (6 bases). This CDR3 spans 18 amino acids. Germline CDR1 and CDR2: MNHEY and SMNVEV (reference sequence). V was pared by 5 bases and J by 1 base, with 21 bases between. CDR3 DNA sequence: TGTGCCAGCAGTCACTCGGACAGTGGGTCCAGGTCCTACAATGAGCAGTTCTTC. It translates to CASSHSDSGSRSYNEQFF.

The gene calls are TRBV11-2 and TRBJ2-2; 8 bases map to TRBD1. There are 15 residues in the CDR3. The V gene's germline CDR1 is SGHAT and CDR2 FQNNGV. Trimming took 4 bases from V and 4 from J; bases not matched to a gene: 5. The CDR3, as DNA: TGTGCCAGCAGCTCAATCAGGGGGCGCACCGGGGAGCTGTTTTTT. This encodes CASSSIRGRTGELFF.

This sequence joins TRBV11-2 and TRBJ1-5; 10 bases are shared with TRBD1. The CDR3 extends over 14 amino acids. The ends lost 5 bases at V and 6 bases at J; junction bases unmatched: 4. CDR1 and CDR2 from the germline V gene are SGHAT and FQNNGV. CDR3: CASSLGQGLQPQHF. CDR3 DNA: TGTGCCAGCAGCCTGGGACAGGGGCTTCAGCCCCAGCATTTT.

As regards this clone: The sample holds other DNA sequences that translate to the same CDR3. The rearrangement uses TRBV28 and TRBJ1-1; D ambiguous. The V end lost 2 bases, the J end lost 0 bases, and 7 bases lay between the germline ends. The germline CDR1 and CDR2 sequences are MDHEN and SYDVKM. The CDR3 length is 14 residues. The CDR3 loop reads CASSLSGLNTEAFF. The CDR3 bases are TGTGCCAGCAGTTTAAGCGGTCTGAACACTGAAGCTTTCTTT.

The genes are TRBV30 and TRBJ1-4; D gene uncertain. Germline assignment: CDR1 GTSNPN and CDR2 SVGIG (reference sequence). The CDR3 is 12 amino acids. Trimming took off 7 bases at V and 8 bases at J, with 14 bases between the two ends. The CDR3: CASGGPREKLFF. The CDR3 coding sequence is TGTGCCTCTGGAGGTCCCAGGGAAAAACTGTTTTTT.

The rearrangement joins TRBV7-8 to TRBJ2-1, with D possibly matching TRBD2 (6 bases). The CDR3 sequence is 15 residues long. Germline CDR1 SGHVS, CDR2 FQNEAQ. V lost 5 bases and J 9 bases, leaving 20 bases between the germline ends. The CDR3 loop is CASSNRDSVRSEQFF. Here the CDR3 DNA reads TGTGCCAGCAGCAACCGGGACTCGGTGAGGAGTGAGCAGTTCTTC.

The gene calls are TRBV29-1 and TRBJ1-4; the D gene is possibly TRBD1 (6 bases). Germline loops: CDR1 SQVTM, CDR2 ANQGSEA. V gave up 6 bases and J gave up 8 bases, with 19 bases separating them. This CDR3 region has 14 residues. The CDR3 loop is CSVVKAGVGEKLFF. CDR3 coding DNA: TGCAGCGTAGTTAAGGCAGGGGTGGGGGAAAAACTGTTTTTT.